This TCR beta chain is from a study of monozygotic twins with inflammatory bowel disease (dated by TCRdb to about 2019). In terms of the full investigation: In total, around 28 monozygotic twin pairs made up the full study: 19 Danish pairs, all IBD-discordant, plus nine German pairs, of which four were IBD-concordant and five were IBD-discordant. Disease-associated traits were sought mainly through comparisons between IBD patients and their genetically identical healthy co-twins within discordant pairs. Each individual had, on average, about 151 000 unique TCRalpha sequences and 181 000 unique TCRbeta sequences available for analysis.

On the study overall, not on this receptor specifically: Fewer clonotypes were shared with other individuals by IBD patients than by healthy twins, most markedly in patients showing signs of disease activity. Because patients were on differing immunosuppressive treatments, the repertoires may have picked up extra background noise and inter-individual variability. Different T cell subtypes could not be distinguished in the analysis. No single strong signal or clonotype linked to IBD turned up in the results, so the idea that one exists was not supported. No difference in repertoire similarity was observed between concordant and discordant twins, possibly owing to limited statistical power. A decrease in TCRbeta repertoire diversity, as measured by inverse Simpson index, was observed in IBD patients compared with their healthy co-twins.

The CDR3 numbers 17 residues from cysteine through phenylalanine. DNA for this receptor is not on file. From each donor, an approximately 2.3 ml peripheral blood sample was collected into PAXgene tubes and kept at -80 degrees C. Without any T cell sorting, total RNA was extracted from whole blood using the PAXgene blood miRNA kit on an automated QIAcube. Deep TCRalpha and TCRbeta repertoire profiling with unique molecular barcoding was performed on peripheral blood of monozygotic twin pairs concordant or discordant for inflammatory bowel disease. Smoking habits were recorded for all twin pairs, with individuals classified as current, former or never smokers. Library creation used 5' RACE. The input for every TCR library was 3500 ng of total RNA. For each sample, cDNA synthesis was carried out in eight separate reactions using SMARTScribe reverse transcriptase. During cDNA synthesis, unique molecular identifiers containing a 6-nucleotide sample barcode were introduced by template switching. Two nested PCRs of about 15 and 9 cycles amplified the TCRalpha and TCRbeta cDNA, and bead purification followed each PCR. Before amplification, cDNA was treated with uracil DNA-glycosylase and purified using the QIAquick PCR purification kit. The second PCR was the step at which Illumina TruSeq-compatible adapters and sample-specific barcodes were added. Library quality and concentration were checked on TapeStation and Qubit, and libraries were pooled at around 4.9 ng each. Sequencing of the pooled libraries was done on an Illumina HiSeq2500 single-index Rapid Run using custom sequencing primers and 2 x 100 bp reads. The original methods were these. MiGEC version 1.2.6 was used for UMI-based consensus assembly to correct PCR and sequencing errors. MiXCR version 2.1.1 was used for V(D)J alignment, clonotype assembly and CDR3 extraction. Gene usage, clonotype sharing and MAIT/NKT TCR abundance were normalised by analysing the top 1000, 10 000 and 20 000 clonotypes per sample. After downsampling to 27 000 UMIs, diversity was calculated as the inverse Simpson index using the vegan R package. Paired Mann-Whitney U tests on discordant twin pairs were used, with Benjamini-Hochberg multiple-testing correction. After the reads were reprocessed by TCRdb, one entry was made per CDR3 protein sequence, with no DNA. TCRdb's processing, not the authors', yielded these V and J calls. This sample's table lists some 190,000 distinct CDR3 sequences. The ten largest account for 7.5% to 8% of the sample.

In regard to this clonotype: Its antigen remains unidentified.

The rearrangement combines TRBV12-3 or TRBV12-4 with TRBJ2-2; TCRdb selects TRBD1, and the lack of DNA leaves this call unchecked. The clonotype was recovered from a human donor with ulcerative colitis or Crohn's disease, or a healthy co-twin of an affected twin (not recorded which). Sequenced: blood. Here the CDR3 is given as CASSSHPGQGGTGELFF.